The clone carrying this TCR beta chain was counted ten times or more. Its antigen remains unknown. This library used around 400 ng RNA and molecular barcoded adaptors spanning alpha/delta and beta/gamma chains. In TCRdb, the reads were re-called with MiXCR into one record per CDR3 protein. The sample lists 100,000 to 150,000 distinct CDR3 sequences, approximately 13% occurring once. This CDR3 contains 16 residues. V was clipped by 3 bases and J by 0 bases, with 9 bases between them. This entry belongs to a study of read filtering for tumor transcriptome and immune sequencing. Study in general: Transcriptome libraries were built from DNase-treated RNA.

The study, taken as a whole, reports: The sorted CD138-negative fraction was a mixed bone marrow immune population, not purified T cells.

This receptor was identified in a donor aged 40 or older with multiple myeloma. This chain connects TRBV12-3 or TRBV12-4 to TRBJ2-6; D might be TRBD1 (5 bases). Sequenced material: a population of CD138-negative cells sorted from bone marrow. The CDR3 DNA reads as TGTGCCAGCAGTTTTTCAGGGTCCTCTGGGGCCAACGTCCTGACTTTC. It encodes CASSFSGSSGANVLTF.